This TCR beta chain came from a study of post-analysis software for immune sequencing data. The CDR3 runs 15 residues. Trimming took 0 bases from V and 5 from J; bases not matched to a gene: 3. Germline loops: CDR1 KGHSH, CDR2 LQKENI. Unique molecular identifiers were built into the TCR beta cDNA libraries. TCRdb re-derived calls from the PCR reads in MiXCR, one entry per CDR3 protein. The sample yields about 540,000 distinct CDR3 sequences, roughly 34% seen once. Study outcomes and limitations: Patients used about five TRBV segments, including TRBV5-6, TRBV5-1 and TRBV20-1, more often than controls. The normalized Chao1 diversity of multiple sclerosis patients was significantly lower than that of controls.

Turning to this clonotype: The antigen is undetermined.

Sequenced input: blood. The V gene is TRBV18, the J gene TRBJ1-2, with 10 bases aligning to TRBD1. This TCR was sampled from a girl aged 2-17 years with multiple sclerosis. CDR3 region: CASSPPWDRGYGYTF. The CDR3 DNA is TGTGCCAGCTCACCACCGTGGGACAGGGGTTATGGCTACACCTTC.